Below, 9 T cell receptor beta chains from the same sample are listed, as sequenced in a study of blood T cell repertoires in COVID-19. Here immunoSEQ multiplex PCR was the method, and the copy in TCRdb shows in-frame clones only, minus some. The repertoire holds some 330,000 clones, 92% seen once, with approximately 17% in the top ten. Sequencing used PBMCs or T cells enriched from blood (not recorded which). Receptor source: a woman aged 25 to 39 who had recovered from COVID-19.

CDR3 sequence reads: CASSPSGGWEQFF. Here the CDR3 DNA reads TGCGCCAGCAGCCCAAGCGGGGGCTGGGAGCAGTTCTTC. The chain has TRBV4-1 and TRBJ2-1; 8 bases match TRBD2. Germline V gene lookup returns CDR1 MGHRA and CDR2 YSYEKL. The CDR3 extends over 13 amino acids. The ends lost 4 bases at V and 10 bases at J; junction bases unmatched: 6.

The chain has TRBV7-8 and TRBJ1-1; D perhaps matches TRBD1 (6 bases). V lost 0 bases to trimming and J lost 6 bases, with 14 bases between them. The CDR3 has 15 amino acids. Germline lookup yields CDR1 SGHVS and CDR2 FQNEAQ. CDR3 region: CASSLAPRGEPEAFF. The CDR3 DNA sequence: TGTGCCAGCAGCTTAGCCCCCAGGGGAGAACCTGAAGCTTTCTTT.

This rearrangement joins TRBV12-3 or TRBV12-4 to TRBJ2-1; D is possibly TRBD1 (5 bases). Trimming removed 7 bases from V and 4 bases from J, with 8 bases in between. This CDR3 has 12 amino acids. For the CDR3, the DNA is TGTGCCAGCATCGACAGTTACAATGAGCAGTTCTTC. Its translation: CASIDSYNEQFF.

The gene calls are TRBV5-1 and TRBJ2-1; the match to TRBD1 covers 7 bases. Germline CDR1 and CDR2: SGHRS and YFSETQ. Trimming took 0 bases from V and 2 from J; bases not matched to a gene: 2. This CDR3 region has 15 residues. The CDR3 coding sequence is TGCGCCAGCAGCTTGGAACAGGGGACCTACAATGAGCAGTTCTTC. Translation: CASSLEQGTYNEQFF.

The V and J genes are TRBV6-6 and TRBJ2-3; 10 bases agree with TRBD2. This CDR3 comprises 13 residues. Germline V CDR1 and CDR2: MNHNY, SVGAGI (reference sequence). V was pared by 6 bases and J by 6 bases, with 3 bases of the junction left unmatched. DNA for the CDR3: TGTGCCAGCAGGGTAGCGGGAGGTGATACGCAGTATTTT. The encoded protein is CASRVAGGDTQYF.

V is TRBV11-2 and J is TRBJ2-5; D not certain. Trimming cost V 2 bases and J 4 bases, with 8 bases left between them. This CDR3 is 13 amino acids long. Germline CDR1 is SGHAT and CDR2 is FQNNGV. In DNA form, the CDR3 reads TGTGCCAGCAGCTTATTTACCGGAGAGACCCAGTACTTC. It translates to CASSLFTGETQYF.

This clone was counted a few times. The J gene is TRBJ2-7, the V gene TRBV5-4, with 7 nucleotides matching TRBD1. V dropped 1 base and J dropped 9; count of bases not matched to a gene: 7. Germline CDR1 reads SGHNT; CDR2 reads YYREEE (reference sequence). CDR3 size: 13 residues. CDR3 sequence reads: CASSLWQGVVQYF. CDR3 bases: TGTGCCAGCAGCTTGTGGCAGGGGGTGGTGCAGTACTTC.

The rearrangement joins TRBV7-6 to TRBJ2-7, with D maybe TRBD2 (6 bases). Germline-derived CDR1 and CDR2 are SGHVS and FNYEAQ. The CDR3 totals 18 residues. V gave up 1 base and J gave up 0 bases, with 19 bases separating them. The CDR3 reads CASSLGLRGTLSSYEQYF. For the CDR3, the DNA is TGTGCCAGCAGCTTAGGTCTGCGGGGTACTCTAAGCTCCTACGAGCAGTACTTC.

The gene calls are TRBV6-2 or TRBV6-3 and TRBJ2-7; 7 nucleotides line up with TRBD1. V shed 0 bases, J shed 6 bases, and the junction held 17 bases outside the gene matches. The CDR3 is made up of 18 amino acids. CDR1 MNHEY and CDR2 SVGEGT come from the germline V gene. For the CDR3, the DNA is TGTGCCAGCAGTTACTCGATGGGGCAGGGGGTGTATGGGAGCGAGCAGTACTTC. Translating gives CASSYSMGQGVYGSEQYF.